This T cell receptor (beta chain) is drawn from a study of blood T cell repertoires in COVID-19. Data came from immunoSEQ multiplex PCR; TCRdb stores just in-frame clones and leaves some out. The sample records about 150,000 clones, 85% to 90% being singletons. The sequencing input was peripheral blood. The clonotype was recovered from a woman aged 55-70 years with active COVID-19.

The chain's CDR3 is CASSARLVPANEQFF. In nucleotides, the CDR3 is TGTGCCAGCAGCGCCAGACTAGTTCCGGCTAATGAGCAGTTCTTC. The V call is TRBV9, the J call TRBJ2-1; possible D gene TRBD2, 6 bases. V gave up 3 bases and J gave up 7 bases, with 17 bases separating them. The CDR3 totals 15 residues. Germline loops: CDR1 SGDLS, CDR2 YYNGEE.